One and the same sample provided the 6 T cell receptor beta chains below, sequenced in a study of CD8 T cells in Susac syndrome. Random hexamers were used to reverse transcribe roughly 0.45 to 1 ug of RNA. From the immunoSEQ multiplex PCR reads, TCRdb called clonotypes with MiXCR, one entry per CDR3 protein. This table has about 200,000 distinct CDR3 sequences, 90% to 95% appearing once. The sequencing input was CD4+ T cells from PBMCs. All receptors come from a human donor in good health.

The chain is built from TRBV3-1 and TRBJ1-5; the D is unclear. CDR1 and CDR2 (germline): LGHDT, YNNKEL (reference sequence). Between the trimmed V and J ends, which lost 0 bases and 0 bases, there was a span of 9 bases. The CDR3 runs to 16 residues. The CDR3 is CASSQDSASSNQPQHF. The CDR3, as DNA: TGTGCCAGCAGCCAAGATTCGGCCAGTAGCAATCAGCCCCAGCATTTT.

This sequence joins TRBV29-1 and TRBJ1-1, with TRBD1 matching 9 bases. V was clipped by 6 bases and J by 0 bases; unmatched bases: 2. CDR1 and CDR2 (germline): SQVTM, ANQGSEA. The CDR3 is made up of 13 amino acids. The CDR3 coding sequence is TGCAGCGTGGACAGGGGCCTGAACACTGAAGCTTTCTTT. Translation: CSVDRGLNTEAFF.

V gene TRBV29-1 combines with J gene TRBJ2-3, with 8 bases matching TRBD1. Germline V gene data show CDR1 as SQVTM and CDR2 as ANQGSEA. The CDR3 is made up of 11 amino acids. The trim removed 7 bases at V and 6 bases at J, leaving 3 bases unmatched. CDR3 in DNA: TGCAGCGCTTCAGGGGGCGATACGCAGTATTTT. Translation: CSASGGDTQYF.

V usage is TRBV14 and J usage is TRBJ2-6; D remains ambiguous. The CDR3 consists of 14 residues. Germline assignment: CDR1 SGHDN and CDR2 FVKESK. Trimming took off 0 bases at V and 1 base at J, with 1 base between the two ends. The CDR3 here is CASSQESGANVLTF. For the CDR3, the DNA is TGTGCCAGCAGCCAAGAATCTGGGGCCAACGTCCTGACTTTC.

The genes are TRBV10-3 and TRBJ2-1; D may correspond to TRBD1 or TRBD2 (5 bases each). CDR3 size: 13 residues. Germline V gives CDR1 ENHRY, CDR2 SYGVKD. Trimming left V 11 bases short and J 7 bases short, with 18 bases between. The CDR3 sequence: CASERGELNEQFF. The CDR3 nucleotides read TGTGCCTCCGAGCGAGGGGAGTTGAATGAGCAGTTCTTC.

The chain combines TRBV9 with TRBJ2-7; D is perhaps TRBD1 (5 bases). This CDR3 is 14 amino acids long. Trimming cost V 4 bases and J 6 bases, with 17 bases left between them. The V gene's germline CDR1 is SGDLS and CDR2 YYNGEE. This CDR3 reads CASSLSGPQGEQYF. CDR3 nucleotide sequence: TGTGCCAGCAGCCTCTCCGGGCCCCAGGGCGAGCAGTACTTC.